This section outlines one T cell receptor beta chain sequence together with its context. Single viable CD3+CD4+CD8-CD45RO+ cells were sorted as the memory CD4+ T cells. Using immunoSEQ multiplex PCR, the repertoire was profiled, and TCRdb retains in-frame clones only, with some absent. The top ten clones hold over 0.55% of a sample with 25,000 to 40,000 clones, under 80% of them seen once. These data come from a study of memory CD4+ T cells and cytomegalovirus serostatus. Study details: Of the healthy Belgian adults, 9 or 10 were CMV seropositive and 20 to 30 seronegative.

J gave up 7 bases and V 8 bases, and 12 bases lay outside the gene matches. CDR1 MNHNS and CDR2 SASEGT come from the germline V gene. This CDR3 is 15 amino acids long. The source material was memory CD4+ T cells from blood. This receptor was obtained from an adult in good health and CMV-seronegative. Some clones in this sample may be carry-over from other donors' samples. The rearrangement joins TRBV6-1 to TRBJ1-5, with TRBD1 matching 9 bases. CDR3 bases: TGTGCCAGCCTCACTAGGGACAGGGAAGGACAGCCCCAGCATTTT. The encoded protein is CASLTRDREGQPQHF.